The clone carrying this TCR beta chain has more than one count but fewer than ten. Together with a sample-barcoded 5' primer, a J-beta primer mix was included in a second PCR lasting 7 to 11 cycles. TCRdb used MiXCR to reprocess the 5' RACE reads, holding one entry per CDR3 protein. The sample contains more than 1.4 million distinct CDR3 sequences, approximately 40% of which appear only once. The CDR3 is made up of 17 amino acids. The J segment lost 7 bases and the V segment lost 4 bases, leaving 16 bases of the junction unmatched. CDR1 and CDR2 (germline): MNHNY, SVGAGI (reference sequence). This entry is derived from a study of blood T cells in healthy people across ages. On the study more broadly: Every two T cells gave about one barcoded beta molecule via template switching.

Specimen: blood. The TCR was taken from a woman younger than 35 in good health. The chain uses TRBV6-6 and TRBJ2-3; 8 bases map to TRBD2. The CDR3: CASSSAGGSGELNTQYF. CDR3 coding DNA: TGTGCCAGCAGTTCCGCGGGAGGTAGCGGGGAACTTAATACGCAGTATTTT.